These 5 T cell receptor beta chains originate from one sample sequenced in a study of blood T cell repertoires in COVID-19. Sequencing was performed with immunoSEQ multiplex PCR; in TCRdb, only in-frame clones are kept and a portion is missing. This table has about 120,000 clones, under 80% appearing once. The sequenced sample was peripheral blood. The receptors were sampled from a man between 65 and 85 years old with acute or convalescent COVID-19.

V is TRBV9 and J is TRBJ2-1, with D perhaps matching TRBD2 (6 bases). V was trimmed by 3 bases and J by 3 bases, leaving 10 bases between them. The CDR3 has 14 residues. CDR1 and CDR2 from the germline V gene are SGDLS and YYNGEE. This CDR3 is CASSDRDFYNEQFF. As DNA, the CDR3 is TGTGCCAGCAGCGACCGGGACTTCTACAATGAGCAGTTCTTC.

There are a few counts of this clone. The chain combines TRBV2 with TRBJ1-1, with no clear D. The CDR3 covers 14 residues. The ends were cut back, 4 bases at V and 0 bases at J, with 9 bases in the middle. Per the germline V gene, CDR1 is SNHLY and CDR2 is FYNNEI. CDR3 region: CASSGRLMNTEAFF. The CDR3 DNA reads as TGTGCCAGCAGTGGTCGGTTGATGAACACTGAAGCTTTCTTT.

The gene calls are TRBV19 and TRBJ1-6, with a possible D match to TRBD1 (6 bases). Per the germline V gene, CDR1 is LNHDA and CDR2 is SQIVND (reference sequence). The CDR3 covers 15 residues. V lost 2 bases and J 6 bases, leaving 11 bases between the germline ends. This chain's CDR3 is CASSISGQFNSPLHF. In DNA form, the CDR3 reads TGTGCCAGTAGTATATCCGGACAGTTTAATTCACCCCTCCACTTT.

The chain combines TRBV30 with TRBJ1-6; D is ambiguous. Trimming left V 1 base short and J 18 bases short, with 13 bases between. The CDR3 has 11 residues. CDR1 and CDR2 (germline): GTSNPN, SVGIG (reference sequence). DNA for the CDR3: TGTGCCTGGAGTGACCGGGGTCGAAGCCACTTT. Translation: CAWSDRGRSHF.

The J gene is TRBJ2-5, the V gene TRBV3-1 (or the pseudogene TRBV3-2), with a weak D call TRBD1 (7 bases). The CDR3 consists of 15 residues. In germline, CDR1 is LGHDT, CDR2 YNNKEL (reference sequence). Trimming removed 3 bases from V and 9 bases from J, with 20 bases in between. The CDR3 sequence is CASSHVQGTPGAQYF. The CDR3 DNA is TGTGCCAGCAGCCACGTACAGGGGACCCCGGGGGCCCAGTACTTC.